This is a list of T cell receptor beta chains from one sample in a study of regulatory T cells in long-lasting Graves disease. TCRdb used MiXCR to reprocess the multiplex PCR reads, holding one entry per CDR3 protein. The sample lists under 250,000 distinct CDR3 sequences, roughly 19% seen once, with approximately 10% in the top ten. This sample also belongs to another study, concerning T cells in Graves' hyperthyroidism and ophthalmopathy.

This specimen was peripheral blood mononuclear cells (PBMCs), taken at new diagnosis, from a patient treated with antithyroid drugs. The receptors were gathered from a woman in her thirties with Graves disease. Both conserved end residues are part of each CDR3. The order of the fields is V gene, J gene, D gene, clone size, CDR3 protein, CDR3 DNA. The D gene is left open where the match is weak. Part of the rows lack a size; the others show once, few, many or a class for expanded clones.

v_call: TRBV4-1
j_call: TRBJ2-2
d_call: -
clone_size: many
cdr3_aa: CASSQDWSGANTGELFF
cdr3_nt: TGCGCCAGCAGCCAAGATTGGAGCGGCGCGAACACCGGGGAGCTGTTTTTT

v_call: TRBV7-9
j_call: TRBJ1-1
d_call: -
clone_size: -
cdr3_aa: CASSPWGGVNTEAFF
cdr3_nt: TGTGCCAGCAGCCCATGGGGAGGGGTGAACACTGAAGCTTTCTTT

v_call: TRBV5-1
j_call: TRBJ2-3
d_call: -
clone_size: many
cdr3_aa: CASSLRQGTDTQYF
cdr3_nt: TGTGCCAGCAGCTTAAGGCAGGGCACAGATACGCAGTATTTT

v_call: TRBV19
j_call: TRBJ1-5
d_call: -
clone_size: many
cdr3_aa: CASSIKAGRIDQPQHF
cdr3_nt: TGTGCCAGTAGTATTAAGGCCGGGAGGATTGATCAGCCCCAGCATTTT

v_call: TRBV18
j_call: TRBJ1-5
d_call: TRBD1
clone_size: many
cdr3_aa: CASSPTGQGDQPQHF
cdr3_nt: TGTGCCAGCTCACCAACGGGACAGGGAGACCAGCCCCAGCATTTT

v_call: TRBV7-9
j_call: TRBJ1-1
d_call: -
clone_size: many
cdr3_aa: CASSFGAAGAEAFF
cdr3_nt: TGTGCCAGCAGCTTCGGTGCCGCTGGGGCTGAAGCTTTCTTT

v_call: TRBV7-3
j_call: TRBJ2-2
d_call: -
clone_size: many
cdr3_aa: CASSLSAQALAGELFF
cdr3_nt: TGTGCCAGCAGCTTATCGGCTCAGGCCTTGGCCGGGGAGCTGTTTTTT

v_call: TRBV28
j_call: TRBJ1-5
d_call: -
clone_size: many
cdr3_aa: CASTQDSHPSNQPQHF
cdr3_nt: TGTGCCAGCACCCAGGACTCCCACCCTAGCAATCAGCCCCAGCATTTT

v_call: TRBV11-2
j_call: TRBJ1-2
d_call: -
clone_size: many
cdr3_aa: CASSLSVGSYGYTF
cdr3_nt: TGTGCCAGCAGCTTATCCGTGGGATCTTACGGCTACACCTTC

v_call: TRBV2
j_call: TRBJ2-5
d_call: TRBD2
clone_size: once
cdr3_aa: CASSRTSGGVVRETQYF
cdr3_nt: TGTGCCAGCAGTAGGACTAGCGGGGGGGTCGTAAGAGAGACCCAGTACTTC